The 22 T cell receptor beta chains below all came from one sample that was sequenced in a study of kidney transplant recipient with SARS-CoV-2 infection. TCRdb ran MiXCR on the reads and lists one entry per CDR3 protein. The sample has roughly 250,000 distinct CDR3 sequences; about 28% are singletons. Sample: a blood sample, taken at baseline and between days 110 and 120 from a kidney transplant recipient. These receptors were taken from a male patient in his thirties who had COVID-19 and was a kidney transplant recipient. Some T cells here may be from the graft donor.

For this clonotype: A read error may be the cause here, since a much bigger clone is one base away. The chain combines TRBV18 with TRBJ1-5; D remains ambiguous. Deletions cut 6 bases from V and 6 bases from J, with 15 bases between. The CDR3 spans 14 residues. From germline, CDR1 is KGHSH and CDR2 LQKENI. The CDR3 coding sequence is TGTGCCAGCTCGGTGCCCCTTGACCCTCAGCCCCAGCATTTT. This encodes CASSVPLDPQPQHF.

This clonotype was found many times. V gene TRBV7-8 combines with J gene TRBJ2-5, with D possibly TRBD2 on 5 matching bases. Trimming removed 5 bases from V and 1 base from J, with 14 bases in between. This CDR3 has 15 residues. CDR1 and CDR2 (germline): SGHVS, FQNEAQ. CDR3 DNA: TGTGCCAGCAGCCTTGGGAGAAAACCCCAAGAGACCCAGTACTTC. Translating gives CASSLGRKPQETQYF.

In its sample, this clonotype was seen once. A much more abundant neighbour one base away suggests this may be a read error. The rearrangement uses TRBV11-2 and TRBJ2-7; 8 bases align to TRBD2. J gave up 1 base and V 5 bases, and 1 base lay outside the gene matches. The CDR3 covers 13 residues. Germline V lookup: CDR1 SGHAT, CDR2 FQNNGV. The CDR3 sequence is CASSREGSYEQYF. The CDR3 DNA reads TGTGCCAGCAGCCGGGAGGGTTCCTACGAGCAGTACTTC.

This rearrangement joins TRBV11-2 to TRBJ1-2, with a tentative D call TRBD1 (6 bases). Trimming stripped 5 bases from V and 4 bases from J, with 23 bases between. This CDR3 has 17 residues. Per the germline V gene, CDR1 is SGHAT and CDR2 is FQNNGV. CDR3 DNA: TGTGCCAGCAGCGGGGGCCAAACAGGCAGAAAGACCTATGGCTACACCTTC. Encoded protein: CASSGGQTGRKTYGYTF. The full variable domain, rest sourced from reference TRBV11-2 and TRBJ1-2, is EAGVAQSPRYKIIEKRQSVAFWCNPISGHATLYWYQQILGQGPKLLIQFQNNGVVDDSQLPKDRFSAERLKGVDSTLKIQPAKLEDSAVYLCASSGGQTGRKTYGYTFGSGTRLTVV.

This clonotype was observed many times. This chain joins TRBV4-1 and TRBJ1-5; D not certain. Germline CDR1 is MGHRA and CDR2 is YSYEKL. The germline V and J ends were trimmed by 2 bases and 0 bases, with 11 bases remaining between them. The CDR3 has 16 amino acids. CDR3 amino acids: CASSQRSGYSNQPQHF. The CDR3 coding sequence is TGCGCCAGCAGCCAAAGAAGCGGCTATAGCAATCAGCCCCAGCATTTT.

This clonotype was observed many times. The CDR3 reads CASSLASWGSSDEQYF. The CDR3 DNA is TGTGCCAGCAGCTTGGCATCGTGGGGTTCCTCGGACGAGCAGTACTTC. This chain connects TRBV5-4 to TRBJ2-7; D remains unclear. Trimming removed 0 bases at V and 5 bases at J, with 18 bases between. Germline-derived CDR1 and CDR2 are SGHNT and YYREEE (reference sequence). CDR3 size: 16 residues.

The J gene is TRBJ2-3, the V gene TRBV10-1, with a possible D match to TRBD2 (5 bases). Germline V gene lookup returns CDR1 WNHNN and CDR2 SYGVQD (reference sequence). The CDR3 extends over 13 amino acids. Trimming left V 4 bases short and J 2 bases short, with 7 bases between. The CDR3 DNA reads TGCGCCAGCAGTGGGACTCCCACAGATACGCAGTATTTT. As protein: CASSGTPTDTQYF.

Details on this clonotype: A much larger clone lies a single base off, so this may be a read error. The DNA for the CDR3 is TGTGCCGGCACGTCAGGGGCCGGTGAGACCCAGTACTTC. It specifies CAGTSGAGETQYF. This chain joins TRBV2 and TRBJ2-5; TRBD1 is a possible D gene (6 bases). The ends were cut back, 11 bases at V and 5 bases at J, with 18 bases in the middle. Germline CDR1 is SNHLY and CDR2 is FYNNEI. The CDR3 has 13 amino acids.

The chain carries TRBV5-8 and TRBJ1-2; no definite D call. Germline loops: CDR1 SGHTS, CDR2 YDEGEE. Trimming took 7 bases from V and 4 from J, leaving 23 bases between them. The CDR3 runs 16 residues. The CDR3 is CASHHSHPRKTYGYTF. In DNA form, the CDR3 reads TGTGCCAGCCATCATAGTCATCCACGAAAGACCTATGGCTACACCTTC.

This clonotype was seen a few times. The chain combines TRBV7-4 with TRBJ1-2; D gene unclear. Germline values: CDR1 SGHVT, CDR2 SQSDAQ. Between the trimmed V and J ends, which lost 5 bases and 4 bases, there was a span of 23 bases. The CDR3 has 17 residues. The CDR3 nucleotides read TGTGCCAGCAGCGCTCCTGCTTCAGCTCGAAAGACCTATGGCTACACCTTC. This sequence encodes CASSAPASARKTYGYTF.

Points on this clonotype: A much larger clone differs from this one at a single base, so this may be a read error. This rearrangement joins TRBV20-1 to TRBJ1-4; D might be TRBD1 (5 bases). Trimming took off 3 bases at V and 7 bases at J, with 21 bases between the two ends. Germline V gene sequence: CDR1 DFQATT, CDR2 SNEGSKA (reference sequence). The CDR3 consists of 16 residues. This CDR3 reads CSASVSLLWRGEKLFF. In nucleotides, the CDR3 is TGCAGTGCTAGCGTTTCCCTGTTATGGAGGGGTGAAAAACTGTTTTTT.

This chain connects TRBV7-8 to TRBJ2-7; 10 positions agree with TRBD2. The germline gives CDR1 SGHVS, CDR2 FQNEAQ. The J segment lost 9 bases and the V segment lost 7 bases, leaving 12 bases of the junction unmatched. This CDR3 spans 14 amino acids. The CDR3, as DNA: TGTGCCAGCAATCTAGGGGCTAGCGGGAGAGGGCAGTACTTC. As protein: CASNLGASGRGQYF.

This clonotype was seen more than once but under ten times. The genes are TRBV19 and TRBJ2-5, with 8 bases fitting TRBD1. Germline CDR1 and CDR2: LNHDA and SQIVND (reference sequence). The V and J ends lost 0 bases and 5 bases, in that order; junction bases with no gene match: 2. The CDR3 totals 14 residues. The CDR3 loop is CASSIDRGLETQYF. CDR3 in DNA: TGTGCCAGTAGTATAGACAGGGGGCTTGAGACCCAGTACTTC.

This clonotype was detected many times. CDR3 in DNA: TGTGCCAGTAGTATCGGTAGGGACAGGGGTTTTAAAAGCCCTGAGCAGTTCTTC. It codes for CASSIGRDRGFKSPEQFF. The chain employs TRBV19 and TRBJ2-1; 10 bases fit TRBD1. The CDR3 has 18 amino acids. Germline values: CDR1 LNHDA, CDR2 SQIVND (reference sequence). Unmatched junction bases numbered 17, after V lost 3 bases and J lost 9 bases. Looking up the rest from reference TRBV19 and TRBJ2-1 gives the full variable domain: DGGITQSPKYLFRKEGQNVTLSCEQNLNHDAMYWYRQDPGQGLRLIYYSQIVNDFQKGDIAEGYSVSREKKESFPLTVTSAQKNPTAFYLCASSIGRDRGFKSPEQFFGPGTRLTVL.

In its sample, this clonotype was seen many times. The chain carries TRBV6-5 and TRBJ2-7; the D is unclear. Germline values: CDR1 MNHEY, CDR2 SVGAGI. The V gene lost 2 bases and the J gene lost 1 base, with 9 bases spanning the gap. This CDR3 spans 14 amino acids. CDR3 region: CASSYDRISYEQYF. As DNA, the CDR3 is TGTGCCAGCAGTTACGACCGGATTTCCTACGAGCAGTACTTC.

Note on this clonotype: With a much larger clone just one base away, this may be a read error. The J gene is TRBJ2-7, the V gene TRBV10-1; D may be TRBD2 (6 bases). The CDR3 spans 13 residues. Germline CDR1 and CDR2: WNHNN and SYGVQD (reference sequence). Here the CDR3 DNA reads TGCGCCAGCAGGGAAGCGGGCCCCTACGGGCAGTACTTC. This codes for CASREAGPYGQYF.

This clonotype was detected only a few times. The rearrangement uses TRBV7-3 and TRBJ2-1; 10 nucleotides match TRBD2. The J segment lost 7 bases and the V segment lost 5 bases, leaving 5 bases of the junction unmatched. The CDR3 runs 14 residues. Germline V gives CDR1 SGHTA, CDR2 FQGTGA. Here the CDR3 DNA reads TGTGCCAGCAGCGGGATAGCGGGGGGTAATGAGCAGTTCTTC. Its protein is CASSGIAGGNEQFF.

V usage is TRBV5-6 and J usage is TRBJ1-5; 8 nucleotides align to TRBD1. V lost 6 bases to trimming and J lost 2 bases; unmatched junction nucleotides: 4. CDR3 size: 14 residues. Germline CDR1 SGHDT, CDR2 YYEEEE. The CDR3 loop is CASTVTGGNQPQHF. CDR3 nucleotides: TGTGCCAGCACCGTGACAGGGGGCAATCAGCCCCAGCATTTT.

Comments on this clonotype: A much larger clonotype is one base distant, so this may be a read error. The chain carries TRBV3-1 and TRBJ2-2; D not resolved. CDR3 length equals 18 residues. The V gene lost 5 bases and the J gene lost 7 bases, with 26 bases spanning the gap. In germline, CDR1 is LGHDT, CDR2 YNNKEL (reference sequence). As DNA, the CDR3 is TGTGCCAGCAGCACAGTGCGTCCCATTTCAGGCTTGATCGGGGAGCTGTTTTTT. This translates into CASSTVRPISGLIGELFF.

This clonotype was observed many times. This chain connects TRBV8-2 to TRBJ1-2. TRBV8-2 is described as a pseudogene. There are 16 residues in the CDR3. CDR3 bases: TGTGGCAGTTCACGAATTGATAGCCGAAAGACCTATGGCTACACCTTC. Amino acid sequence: CGSSRIDSRKTYGYTF.

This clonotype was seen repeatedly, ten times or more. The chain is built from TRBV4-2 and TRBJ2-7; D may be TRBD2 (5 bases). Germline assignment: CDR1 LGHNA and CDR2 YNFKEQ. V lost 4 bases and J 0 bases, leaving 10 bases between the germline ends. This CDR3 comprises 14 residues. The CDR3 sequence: CASSPTGNSYEQYF. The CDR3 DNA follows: TGTGCCAGCAGCCCCACGGGGAACTCCTACGAGCAGTACTTC.

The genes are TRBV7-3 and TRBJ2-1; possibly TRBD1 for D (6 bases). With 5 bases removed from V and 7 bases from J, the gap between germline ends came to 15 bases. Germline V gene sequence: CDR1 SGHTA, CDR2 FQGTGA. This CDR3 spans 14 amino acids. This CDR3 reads CASSHPTTGNEQFF. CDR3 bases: TGTGCCAGCAGCCATCCAACTACAGGGAATGAGCAGTTCTTC.